The rows below give T cell receptor beta chains drawn from one sample of a study of metastatic and nonmetastatic thyroid tumors. TCRdb re-called the PCR reads with MiXCR. The sample carries fewer than 70,000 clones, roughly 29% recorded once. Sequencing was carried out using blood. The receptor set was obtained from a female donor with papillary thyroid cancer or a benign thyroid nodule (not recorded which). Some clones in this sample may be carry-over from other donors' samples. Both conserved end residues are part of each CDR3. The D gene is left open where the match is weak. Clone size is shown for a subset of rows, as once, few, many or a class of expanded clone.

TRBV27	TRBD1	TRBJ1-1	few	14	TGTGCCAGCAGTTGGCCGGGACAGGGGACTGAAGCTTTCTTT	CASSWPGQGTEAFF
TRBV11-3	TRBD1	TRBJ2-1	once	14	TGTGCCAGCTCCGGGGACAGGCCGAACAATGAGCAGTTCTTC	CASSGDRPNNEQFF
TRBV6-1	-	TRBJ2-1	few	13	TGTGCCAGCAGTGAATACCTGTACAGTGAGCAGTTCTTC	CASSEYLYSEQFF
TRBV12-3/TRBV12-4	TRBD2	TRBJ2-1	few	15	TGTGCCAGCAGCCGCGGGGGGCCGAGTGGCAATGAGCAGTTCTTC	CASSRGGPSGNEQFF
TRBV20-1	-	TRBJ2-5	once	13	TGCAGTGCGCACGGGACTTACCAAGAGACCCAGTACTTC	CSAHGTYQETQYF
TRBV19	TRBD1	TRBJ1-2	-	16	TGTGCCAGTAGTATAGACCTGGACAGGGCCACCTATGGCTACACCTTC	CASSIDLDRATYGYTF
TRBV7-2	TRBD2	TRBJ2-5	-	16	TGTGCCAGCAGCTCGATCATAGCGGGAGGGGCAGAGACCCAGTACTTC	CASSSIIAGGAETQYF
TRBV6-2/TRBV6-3	-	TRBJ2-7	-	16	TGTGCCAGCAGTTACTCCCCCGCCCCGGGTACCTACGAGCAGTACTTC	CASSYSPAPGTYEQYF
TRBV28	-	TRBJ2-4	many	15	TGTGCCAGCAGTCGGAGGTCGGGGGCCAAAAACATTCAGTACTTC	CASSRRSGAKNIQYF
TRBV20-1	-	TRBJ2-1	-	15	TGCAGTGCTAGAGACCTGGGACTGGCCTACAATGAGCAGTTCTTC	CSARDLGLAYNEQFF
TRBV6-1	-	TRBJ2-7	few	14	TGTGCCAGCACCCGCACTGACGGATCTCAGTGGGAGTACTTC	CASTRTDGSQWEYF
TRBV11-2	-	TRBJ1-1	many	15	TGTGCCAGCAGCTTAGATCCAGGGCCTAACACTGAAGCTTTCTTT	CASSLDPGPNTEAFF
TRBV12-3/TRBV12-4	TRBD1	TRBJ1-2	medium-sized	13	TGTGCCAGCAGTTCGACAGGGACCTATGGCTACACCTTC	CASSSTGTYGYTF
TRBV12-3/TRBV12-4	-	TRBJ1-1	-	13	TGTGCCAGTCAGACAGTTCCGAACACTGAAGCTTTCTTT	CASQTVPNTEAFF
TRBV4-1	-	TRBJ2-1	-	17	TGCGCCAGCAGCCAAGATAGGGCTGACACCGTGAGGGGTGAGCAGTTCTTC	CASSQDRADTVRGEQFF
TRBV12-3/TRBV12-4	-	TRBJ2-1	-	14	TGTGCCAGCAGTGATCGGACGGGTTCCAATGAGCAGTTCTTC	CASSDRTGSNEQFF
TRBV16	-	TRBJ1-4	-	16	TGTGCCAGCAGCCAATTGTCAGGGAGGCGCCGTGAAAAACTGTTTTTT	CASSQLSGRRREKLFF
TRBV24-1	TRBD2	TRBJ2-3	-	16	TGTGCCACCAGTGATTGGACTAGCGGGAGCACAGATACGCAGTACTTT	CATSDWTSGSTDTQYF
TRBV24-1	-	TRBJ1-2	many	14	TGTGCCACCAGCGGCCGCCGGGAGGGGTATGGCTACACCTTC	CATSGRREGYGYTF
TRBV10-3	-	TRBJ2-7	-	11	TGTGCCATCAAAGAATTGTACGAGCAGTACTTC	CAIKELYEQYF
TRBV20-1	TRBD1	TRBJ2-7	-	15	TGCAGTGCTAGCCCTGGACAGGGCGCAACCTACGAGCAGTACTTC	CSASPGQGATYEQYF
TRBV27	TRBD2	TRBJ2-5	-	14	TGTGCCAGCAGTAACTCCTACGGGGGGGGGACCCAGTACTTC	CASSNSYGGGTQYF
TRBV29-1	TRBD1	TRBJ2-2	few	14	TGCAGCGTTCCCGACAGGGTGAACACCGGGGAGCTGTTTTTT	CSVPDRVNTGELFF
TRBV20-1	-	TRBJ2-6	-	15	TGCAGTGCTACGAGCGATAGGGCTGGGGCCAACGTCCTGACTTTC	CSATSDRAGANVLTF
TRBV5-1	TRBD2	TRBJ2-7	-	14	TGCGCCAGCAGGCAGACTAGCGGGGGGAACGAGCAGTACTTC	CASRQTSGGNEQYF
TRBV4-3	-	TRBJ1-2	many	15	TGCGCCAGCAGCCAAGATCCGACCGGTAACTATGGCTACACCTTC	CASSQDPTGNYGYTF
TRBV19	TRBD1	TRBJ2-7	-	17	TGTGCCAGTAGCCCGGGACAGTCTCCTCAGGGGTCCTACGAGCAGTACTTC	CASSPGQSPQGSYEQYF
TRBV11-2	-	TRBJ2-2	-	11	TGTGCCAGCAGCTTGGGATGGGAGCTGTTTTTT	CASSLGWELFF
TRBV5-1	-	TRBJ2-2	-	14	TGCGCCAGCAGCTTGGGGCCAAACACCGGGGAGCTGTTTTTT	CASSLGPNTGELFF
TRBV6-1	-	TRBJ2-7	-	15	TGTGCCAGCAGTGAATATCCGGGGCTGAACTACGAGCAGTACTTC	CASSEYPGLNYEQYF
TRBV6-1	-	TRBJ2-3	few	12	TGTGCCAGCAGTGTCCGGGATGGTACGCAGTATTTT	CASSVRDGTQYF
TRBV6-1	-	TRBJ1-5	few	14	TGTGCCAGCAGTGGGGACGGGCCGCAATGGCCCCAGCATTTT	CASSGDGPQWPQHF
TRBV7-2	-	TRBJ2-5	-	14	TGTGCCAGCAGCGGCAGGTCAAGAGGGGAGACCCAGTACTTC	CASSGRSRGETQYF
TRBV2	TRBD1	TRBJ2-1	few	13	TGTGCCAGCAGTGAAGGGGGACAGTACAGGCAGTTCTTC	CASSEGGQYRQFF
TRBV6-4	-	TRBJ2-1	many	14	TGTGCCAGTCGGTACCCCTTCTCCTACAATGAGCAGTTCTTC	CASRYPFSYNEQFF
TRBV11-2	-	TRBJ1-2	few	14	TGTGCCAGCAGCTTAAACCGGGGGAGCCATGGCTACACCTTC	CASSLNRGSHGYTF
TRBV11-3	-	TRBJ2-5	many	14	TGTGCCAGCAGCTCGTGGACGGAACAAGAGACCCAGTACTTC	CASSSWTEQETQYF
TRBV12-3/TRBV12-4	TRBD2	TRBJ2-3	few	16	TGTGCCAGCAGTTCGCTGACTAGCGGGATTCCAGATACGCAGTATTTT	CASSSLTSGIPDTQYF
TRBV12-3/TRBV12-4	TRBD1	TRBJ2-7	-	14	TGTGCCAGCAGTCTATCCGGGACAGATAACGAGCAGTACTTC	CASSLSGTDNEQYF
TRBV28	TRBD2	TRBJ2-1	medium-sized	17	TGTGCCAGCAGTCATTCAGAAGCGGGATTGAGGGGCAATGAGCAGTTCTTC	CASSHSEAGLRGNEQFF
TRBV28	TRBD1	TRBJ2-7	medium-sized	14	TGTGCCAGCAACAATGGGGACAGCCCCTACGAGCAGTACTTC	CASNNGDSPYEQYF
TRBV11-2	-	TRBJ2-1	-	16	TGTGCCAGCAGCTTGAGTGTGGCGGAGAGGACCAATGAGCAGTTCTTC	CASSLSVAERTNEQFF
TRBV28	-	TRBJ2-1	-	12	TGTGCCAGCAGTTTAGTCTGGGATGAGCAGTTCTTC	CASSLVWDEQFF
TRBV20-1	-	TRBJ1-6	few	15	TGCAGTGCTAGGGTTAACGAAATTCCGGATTCACCCCTCCACTTT	CSARVNEIPDSPLHF
TRBV28	-	TRBJ1-1	-	15	TGTGCCAGCAACACGGCCCCGACGCAGAACACTGAAGCTTTCTTT	CASNTAPTQNTEAFF
TRBV30	TRBD1	TRBJ2-7	few	13	TGTGCCTCCGACAGGGGGCTAAGTAACGAGCAGTACTTC	CASDRGLSNEQYF
TRBV6-5	-	TRBJ2-7	-	14	TGTGCCAGCAGTTACTCGCGGGGAAACCACGAGCAGTACTTC	CASSYSRGNHEQYF
TRBV12-3/TRBV12-4	-	TRBJ1-6	-	15	TGTGCCAGCAGTTTAGAGCAGGGGATAATTTCACCCCTCCACTTT	CASSLEQGIISPLHF
TRBV3-1	-	TRBJ2-1	-	12	TGTGCCAGCAGCCAACACCAGGATGAGCAGTTCTTC	CASSQHQDEQFF
TRBV11-1	-	TRBJ2-7	-	17	TGTGCCAGCAGCTTAGCCCCCCCTGACACCTTAAACTACGAGCAGTACTTC	CASSLAPPDTLNYEQYF
TRBV28	TRBD2	TRBJ2-1	-	15	TGTGCCAGCAGACAGTGGAGCGGGGCCTACAATGAGCAGTTCTTC	CASRQWSGAYNEQFF